These 8 T cell receptor beta chains were sequenced from one sample in a study of low-dose radiotherapy and immunotherapy resistance in tumors. TRAV- and TRBV-specific primers primed first-strand cDNA, covering alpha and beta chains. Amplification, which lasted around 20 PCR cycles, used a constant-region primer and V-primer adapter to amplify TCRs. TCRdb recomputed calls from the reads with MiXCR, one row per CDR3 protein. The table includes more than 50,000 distinct CDR3 sequences, about 25% detected once. Stated time point: after trial treatment. The treatment is: LDRT plus nivolumab, ipilimumab, low-dose cyclophosphamide and aspirin (RACIN trial). Specimen: PBMCs, collected after low-dose radiotherapy plus immunotherapy. These receptors were collected from a male donor with prostate cancer.

This clonotype was counted many times. The chain carries TRBV2 and TRBJ2-2; 7 bases match TRBD1. CDR3 size: 18 residues. Germline-derived CDR1 and CDR2 are SNHLY and FYNNEI. Germline trimming cut 3 bases from V and 6 bases from J; bases unmatched to any gene: 16. The CDR3, as DNA: TGTGCCAGCAGTGAGGTATTCCCAGGGGGAGCCGCGCCCGGGGAGCTGTTTTTT. It yields the protein CASSEVFPGGAAPGELFF.

This clonotype appeared many times. The genes are TRBV5-1 and TRBJ2-1; unclear D gene. Germline V gene sequence: CDR1 SGHRS, CDR2 YFSETQ. V was trimmed by 0 bases and J by 7 bases, leaving 5 bases between them. CDR3 size: 12 residues. The CDR3, as DNA: TGCGCCAGCAGCTTGGCCCTAAATGAGCAGTTCTTC. Its protein is CASSLALNEQFF.

There are many counts of this clonotype. This rearrangement joins TRBV24-1 to TRBJ1-2, with TRBD1 matching over 7 bases. The CDR3 sequence is 15 residues long. Germline V gene data show CDR1 as KGHDR and CDR2 as SFDVKD. V was clipped by 3 bases and J by 3 bases; unmatched bases: 6. CDR3 coding DNA: TGTGCCACCAGTGATAAAAGGGACAGCGACTATGGCTACACCTTC. Translated, it gives CATSDKRDSDYGYTF.

This clonotype was recorded at least ten times. This chain uses TRBV4-2 with TRBJ2-5; perhaps TRBD2 as D (6 bases). Trimming took 4 bases from V and 4 from J, leaving 13 bases between them. The germline V gene encodes CDR1 LGHNA and CDR2 YNFKEQ. The length of the CDR3 is 14 residues. The CDR3, as DNA: TGTGCCAGCAGCCGGGCCGGGAGCGGAGAGACCCAGTACTTC. Amino acids: CASSRAGSGETQYF.

There are many counts of this clonotype. The chain joins TRBV10-3 to TRBJ2-3, with TRBD1 matching 9 bases. V was pared by 6 bases and J by 2 bases, with 9 bases of the junction left unmatched. The CDR3 consists of 16 residues. Germline V gene data show CDR1 as ENHRY and CDR2 as SYGVKD. CDR3 sequence reads: CAIRLGTGTFTDTQYF. In nucleotides, the CDR3 is TGTGCCATCAGACTAGGGACAGGGACGTTCACAGATACGCAGTATTTT.

This clonotype was found many times. The DNA of the CDR3 is TGCAGCGTGGCCCTAGCGGGAGGCCCCTACGAGCAGTACTTC. This codes for CSVALAGGPYEQYF. The gene calls are TRBV29-1 and TRBJ2-7; TRBD2 agrees at 11 bases. V was clipped by 6 bases and J by 2 bases; unmatched bases: 6. This CDR3 has 14 amino acids. CDR1 is SQVTM, CDR2 ANQGSEA, per germline.

At least ten counts were recorded for this clonotype. The J gene is TRBJ1-1, the V gene TRBV18; possibly TRBD1 for D (6 bases). CDR3 length equals 12 residues. Germline CDR1 and CDR2: KGHSH and LQKENI. V was clipped by 6 bases and J by 11 bases, with 16 bases between them. CDR3 region: CASSDKTGGAFF. The CDR3 nucleotides are TGTGCCAGCTCCGACAAGACAGGCGGCGCTTTCTTT.

Ten or more counts support this clonotype. The chain has TRBV6-1 and TRBJ1-5, with TRBD1 as a possible D gene (5 bases). There are 14 residues in the CDR3. V dropped 1 base and J dropped 6 bases, with 10 bases sitting between them. From germline, CDR1 is MNHNS and CDR2 SASEGT. The chain's CDR3 is CASSEVDSSQPQHF. The DNA for the CDR3 is TGTGCCAGCAGTGAAGTCGACAGTAGTCAGCCCCAGCATTTT.